These T cell receptor beta chains were read from a single sample in a study of blood T cells in healthy people across ages. TCRdb processed the 5' RACE reads anew with MiXCR; each CDR3 protein has one entry. Among approximately 1.5 million distinct CDR3 sequences listed, approximately 39% were seen once. The sample consisted of blood. The receptors were sampled from a woman younger than 35 in good health. Each CDR3 is given with its conserved first and last residue. The order of the fields is clone size, J gene, V gene, D gene, CDR3 protein, CDR3 DNA. D genes are given only for firm matches. The size field is filled for only some rows; it gives once, few, many or a size class.

clone_size: -; j_call: TRBJ2-7; v_call: TRBV4-3; d_call: -; cdr3_aa: CASSQDQRKTYEQYF; cdr3_nt: TGCGCCAGTAGCCAAGATCAACGGAAGACCTACGAGCAGTACTTC
clone_size: -; j_call: TRBJ2-1; v_call: TRBV3-1; d_call: TRBD2; cdr3_aa: CASSQWRESNEQFF; cdr3_nt: TGTGCCAGCAGCCAATGGCGGGAGAGCAATGAGCAGTTCTTC
clone_size: -; j_call: TRBJ2-1; v_call: TRBV6-2/TRBV6-3; d_call: -; cdr3_aa: CASSPWRGPSSYNEQFF; cdr3_nt: TGTGCCAGCAGCCCCTGGCGGGGGCCGAGCTCCTACAATGAGCAGTTCTTC
clone_size: few; j_call: TRBJ2-1; v_call: TRBV20-1; d_call: TRBD2; cdr3_aa: CSARPLAGVNHEQFF; cdr3_nt: TGCAGTGCTAGACCGCTAGCGGGGGTAAACCATGAGCAGTTCTTC
clone_size: -; j_call: TRBJ1-1; v_call: TRBV6-1; d_call: TRBD1; cdr3_aa: CASSSGGLDTEAFF; cdr3_nt: TGTGCCAGCAGTTCAGGGGGTCTGGACACTGAAGCTTTCTTT
clone_size: few; j_call: TRBJ2-3; v_call: TRBV10-1; d_call: TRBD2; cdr3_aa: CASSEGRGADTQYF; cdr3_nt: TGCGCCAGCAGTGAGGGGAGGGGTGCAGATACGCAGTATTTT
clone_size: -; j_call: TRBJ1-4; v_call: TRBV11-2; d_call: -; cdr3_aa: CASSLAGVMSEKLFF; cdr3_nt: TGTGCCAGCAGCTTAGCAGGGGTCATGAGTGAAAAACTGTTTTTT
clone_size: -; j_call: TRBJ2-5; v_call: TRBV9; d_call: -; cdr3_aa: CASSTGGETQYF; cdr3_nt: TGTGCCAGCAGCACTGGGGGGGAGACCCAGTACTTC
clone_size: few; j_call: TRBJ2-7; v_call: TRBV7-8; d_call: -; cdr3_aa: CASSPPGQGLVNYEQYF; cdr3_nt: TGTGCCAGCAGCCCACCGGGGCAGGGACTGGTAAACTACGAGCAGTACTTC
clone_size: -; j_call: TRBJ2-2; v_call: TRBV6-1; d_call: TRBD1; cdr3_aa: CASIGFGQGYTGELFF; cdr3_nt: TGTGCCAGCATCGGCTTTGGACAGGGTTACACCGGGGAGCTGTTTTTT
clone_size: -; j_call: TRBJ2-1; v_call: TRBV5-1; d_call: -; cdr3_aa: CASSLTGWDEQFF; cdr3_nt: TGCGCCAGCAGCTTGACGGGATGGGATGAGCAGTTCTTC
clone_size: -; j_call: TRBJ2-2; v_call: TRBV3-1; d_call: TRBD2; cdr3_aa: CASSQWRTSFAGELFF; cdr3_nt: TGTGCCAGCAGCCAATGGAGGACTAGCTTTGCCGGGGAGCTGTTTTTT
clone_size: -; j_call: TRBJ2-5; v_call: TRBV9; d_call: -; cdr3_aa: CASSVRGYQETQYF; cdr3_nt: TGTGCCAGCAGCGTACGAGGCTACCAAGAGACCCAGTACTTC
clone_size: -; j_call: TRBJ1-4; v_call: TRBV20-1; d_call: -; cdr3_aa: CSAHASAKEKLFF; cdr3_nt: TGCAGTGCCCACGCCTCGGCGAAAGAAAAACTGTTTTTT
clone_size: -; j_call: TRBJ2-5; v_call: TRBV5-1; d_call: -; cdr3_aa: CASSLLPQGSGETQYF; cdr3_nt: TGCGCCAGCAGCTTGCTACCGCAGGGGTCCGGAGAGACCCAGTACTTC
clone_size: -; j_call: TRBJ2-3; v_call: TRBV5-4; d_call: -; cdr3_aa: CTSSPRGDSGNTDTQYF; cdr3_nt: TGTACCAGCAGCCCCAGGGGCGATAGCGGAAACACAGATACGCAGTATTTT
clone_size: once; j_call: TRBJ2-1; v_call: TRBV20-1; d_call: TRBD2; cdr3_aa: CSGRAGGPYNEQFF; cdr3_nt: TGCAGTGGTCGCGCGGGGGGGCCTTACAATGAGCAGTTCTTC
clone_size: -; j_call: TRBJ1-1; v_call: TRBV20-1; d_call: TRBD1; cdr3_aa: CSARLTGERITEAFF; cdr3_nt: TGCAGTGCTAGGCTCACAGGGGAGAGGATCACTGAAGCTTTCTTT
clone_size: -; j_call: TRBJ2-1; v_call: TRBV10-2; d_call: TRBD2; cdr3_aa: CASSAGGGTYNEQFF; cdr3_nt: TGCGCCAGCAGTGCGGGGGGGGGCACCTACAATGAGCAGTTCTTC
clone_size: -; j_call: TRBJ1-4; v_call: TRBV7-9; d_call: -; cdr3_aa: CASSLISTNEKLFF; cdr3_nt: TGTGCCAGCAGCCTTATTTCAACTAATGAAAAACTGTTTTTT
clone_size: -; j_call: TRBJ2-7; v_call: TRBV7-2; d_call: TRBD2; cdr3_aa: CASSLVAGRNEQYF; cdr3_nt: TGTGCCAGCAGCTTGGTAGCGGGAAGAAATGAGCAGTACTTC
clone_size: -; j_call: TRBJ2-1; v_call: TRBV7-9; d_call: -; cdr3_aa: CASSFGTQQFF; cdr3_nt: TGTGCCAGCAGCTTCGGGACACAGCAGTTCTTC
clone_size: -; j_call: TRBJ2-7; v_call: TRBV10-1; d_call: TRBD1; cdr3_aa: CASSRDRGFYEQYF; cdr3_nt: TGCGCCAGCAGCCGGGACAGGGGTTTCTACGAGCAGTACTTC
clone_size: -; j_call: TRBJ2-7; v_call: TRBV5-6; d_call: TRBD2; cdr3_aa: CASSFGRGIYEQYF; cdr3_nt: TGTGCCAGCAGCTTCGGGAGGGGGATCTACGAGCAGTACTTC
clone_size: few; j_call: TRBJ2-1; v_call: TRBV4-1; d_call: TRBD2; cdr3_aa: CASRSSPAQRGAYNEQFF; cdr3_nt: TGCGCCAGCAGGTCCTCGCCTGCTCAGCGGGGGGCCTACAATGAGCAGTTCTTC
clone_size: -; j_call: TRBJ2-6; v_call: TRBV11-2; d_call: -; cdr3_aa: CASSPSLRSGANVLTF; cdr3_nt: TGTGCCAGCAGCCCATCGTTGAGGTCTGGGGCCAACGTCCTGACTTTC
clone_size: -; j_call: TRBJ1-5; v_call: TRBV10-3; d_call: -; cdr3_aa: CAISAAGGNQPQHF; cdr3_nt: TGTGCCATCAGTGCGGCAGGGGGCAATCAGCCCCAGCATTTT
clone_size: few; j_call: TRBJ2-3; v_call: TRBV6-1; d_call: -; cdr3_aa: CASRRDSRRAGVHTDTQYF; cdr3_nt: TGTGCCAGCAGACGGGACAGCCGACGAGCGGGAGTCCACACAGATACGCAGTATTTT
clone_size: -; j_call: TRBJ2-5; v_call: TRBV9; d_call: -; cdr3_aa: CASSARGRDQETQYF; cdr3_nt: TGTGCCAGCAGCGCGCGGGGGCGGGACCAAGAGACCCAGTACTTC
clone_size: -; j_call: TRBJ1-6; v_call: TRBV4-3; d_call: TRBD1; cdr3_aa: CASSQRGQGVSPLHF; cdr3_nt: TGCGCCAGCAGCCAAAGGGGACAGGGGGTTTCACCCCTCCACTTT
clone_size: few; j_call: TRBJ1-5; v_call: TRBV6-2/TRBV6-3; d_call: -; cdr3_aa: CASSYSNRGEQPQHF; cdr3_nt: TGTGCCAGCAGTTACTCGAATAGGGGGGAGCAGCCCCAGCATTTT
clone_size: -; j_call: TRBJ2-1; v_call: TRBV5-1; d_call: TRBD2; cdr3_aa: CASSWPGGSSYNEQFF; cdr3_nt: TGCGCCAGCAGCTGGCCGGGAGGAAGCTCCTACAATGAGCAGTTCTTC
clone_size: -; j_call: TRBJ2-7; v_call: TRBV30; d_call: -; cdr3_aa: CAWSGDSTEEQYF; cdr3_nt: TGTGCCTGGAGTGGGGACTCAACGGAAGAGCAGTACTTC
clone_size: -; j_call: TRBJ1-2; v_call: TRBV4-1; d_call: -; cdr3_aa: CASSQDPGTGNYGYTF; cdr3_nt: TGCGCCAGCAGCCAAGATCCTGGTACTGGAAACTATGGCTACACCTTC
clone_size: once; j_call: TRBJ2-1; v_call: TRBV29-1; d_call: TRBD2; cdr3_aa: CSVGISGPYNEQFF; cdr3_nt: TGCAGCGTTGGAATTAGCGGGCCTTACAATGAGCAGTTCTTC
clone_size: -; j_call: TRBJ1-1; v_call: TRBV7-2; d_call: -; cdr3_aa: CASRPREMNTEAFF; cdr3_nt: TGTGCCAGCAGACCCAGGGAAATGAACACTGAAGCTTTCTTT
clone_size: -; j_call: TRBJ2-7; v_call: TRBV27; d_call: -; cdr3_aa: CASSFGSLGDEQYF; cdr3_nt: TGTGCCAGCAGTTTTGGTAGCCTTGGCGACGAGCAGTACTTC
clone_size: -; j_call: TRBJ2-3; v_call: TRBV12-3/TRBV12-4; d_call: -; cdr3_aa: CASSTRASRTDTQYF; cdr3_nt: TGTGCCAGCAGTACCCGAGCGTCTAGAACAGATACGCAGTATTTT
clone_size: -; j_call: TRBJ2-2; v_call: TRBV10-3; d_call: TRBD1; cdr3_aa: CASRDRVITGELFF; cdr3_nt: TGTGCCTCCCGGGACAGGGTCATCACCGGGGAGCTGTTTTTT
clone_size: few; j_call: TRBJ1-1; v_call: TRBV20-1; d_call: TRBD1; cdr3_aa: CSAPRDRRNTEAFF; cdr3_nt: TGCAGTGCCCCTCGGGACAGACGGAACACTGAAGCTTTCTTT
clone_size: few; j_call: TRBJ2-1; v_call: TRBV6-2/TRBV6-3; d_call: TRBD2; cdr3_aa: CASTGTSGTVYNEQFF; cdr3_nt: TGTGCCAGCACCGGGACTAGCGGCACAGTTTACAATGAGCAGTTCTTC
clone_size: -; j_call: TRBJ2-7; v_call: TRBV29-1; d_call: -; cdr3_aa: CSVIQGLASEQYF; cdr3_nt: TGCAGCGTCATACAGGGGCTAGCGTCCGAGCAGTACTTC
clone_size: -; j_call: TRBJ2-6; v_call: TRBV5-1; d_call: -; cdr3_aa: CASSLDTSGANVLTF; cdr3_nt: TGCGCCAGCAGCTTGGACACCTCTGGGGCCAACGTCCTGACTTTC
clone_size: once; j_call: TRBJ2-5; v_call: TRBV12-3/TRBV12-4; d_call: -; cdr3_aa: CASSPGAAQETQYF; cdr3_nt: TGTGCCAGCAGTCCGGGCGCAGCTCAAGAGACCCAGTACTTC
clone_size: -; j_call: TRBJ1-4; v_call: TRBV27; d_call: -; cdr3_aa: CASSLQGWNEKLFF; cdr3_nt: TGTGCCAGCAGTTTACAGGGGTGGAATGAAAAACTGTTTTTT
clone_size: few; j_call: TRBJ1-2; v_call: TRBV5-6; d_call: -; cdr3_aa: CASSLETGRYGYTF; cdr3_nt: TGTGCCAGCAGCTTGGAAACAGGGAGGTACGGCTACACCTTC
clone_size: few; j_call: TRBJ2-1; v_call: TRBV4-3; d_call: -; cdr3_aa: CASSQDRVGGYEQFF; cdr3_nt: TGCGCCAGCAGCCAAGATCGGGTCGGTGGCTATGAGCAGTTCTTC
clone_size: once; j_call: TRBJ2-2; v_call: TRBV20-1; d_call: -; cdr3_aa: CSAREGVHTGELFF; cdr3_nt: TGCAGTGCTAGAGAGGGGGTACACACCGGGGAGCTGTTTTTT
clone_size: many; j_call: TRBJ1-1; v_call: TRBV3-1; d_call: -; cdr3_aa: CASSQMTGRTEAFF; cdr3_nt: TGTGCCAGCAGCCAGATGACAGGACGAACTGAAGCTTTCTTT
clone_size: few; j_call: TRBJ2-3; v_call: TRBV5-1; d_call: -; cdr3_aa: CASSPFLSGVTDTQYF; cdr3_nt: TGCGCCAGCAGCCCATTTTTAAGCGGAGTCACAGATACGCAGTATTTT
clone_size: many; j_call: TRBJ2-3; v_call: TRBV4-3; d_call: -; cdr3_aa: CASSQEATTDTQYF; cdr3_nt: TGCGCCAGCAGCCAAGAAGCGACCACAGATACGCAGTATTTT